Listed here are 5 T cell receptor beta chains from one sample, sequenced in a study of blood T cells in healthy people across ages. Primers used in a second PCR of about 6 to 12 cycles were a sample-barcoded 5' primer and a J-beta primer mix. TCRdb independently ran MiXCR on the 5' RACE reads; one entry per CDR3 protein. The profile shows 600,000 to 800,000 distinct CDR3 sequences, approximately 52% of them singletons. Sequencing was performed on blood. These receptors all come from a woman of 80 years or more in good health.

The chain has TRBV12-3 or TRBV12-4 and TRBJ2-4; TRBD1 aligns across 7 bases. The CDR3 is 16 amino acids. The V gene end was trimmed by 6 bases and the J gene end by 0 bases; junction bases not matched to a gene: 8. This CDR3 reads CASSRDRVLAKNIQYF. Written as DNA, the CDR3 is TGTGCCAGCAGCCGCGACAGGGTCCTAGCCAAAAACATTCAGTACTTC.

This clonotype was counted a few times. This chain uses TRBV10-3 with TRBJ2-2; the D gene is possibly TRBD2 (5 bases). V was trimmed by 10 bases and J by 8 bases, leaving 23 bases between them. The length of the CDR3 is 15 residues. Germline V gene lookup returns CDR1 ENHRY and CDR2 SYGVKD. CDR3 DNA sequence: TGTGCCACGGAAGGAGGACTGCCAGCTTCTGGGGAGCTGTTTTTT. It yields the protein CATEGGLPASGELFF.

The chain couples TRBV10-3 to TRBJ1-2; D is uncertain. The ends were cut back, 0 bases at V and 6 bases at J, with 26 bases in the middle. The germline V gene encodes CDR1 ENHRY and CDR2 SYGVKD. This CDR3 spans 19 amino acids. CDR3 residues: CAISESEVGQSQPSNGYTF. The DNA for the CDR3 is TGTGCCATCAGTGAGTCGGAGGTGGGCCAGTCCCAACCTTCAAATGGCTACACCTTC.

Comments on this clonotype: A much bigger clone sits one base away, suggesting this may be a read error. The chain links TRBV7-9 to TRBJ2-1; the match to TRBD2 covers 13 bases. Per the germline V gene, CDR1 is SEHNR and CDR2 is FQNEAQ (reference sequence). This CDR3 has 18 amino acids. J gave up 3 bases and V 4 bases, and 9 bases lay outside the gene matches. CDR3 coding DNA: TGTGCCAGCAGCTCACGGACTAGCGGGGGTTTGTTCTACAATGAGCAGTTCTTC. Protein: CASSSRTSGGLFYNEQFF.

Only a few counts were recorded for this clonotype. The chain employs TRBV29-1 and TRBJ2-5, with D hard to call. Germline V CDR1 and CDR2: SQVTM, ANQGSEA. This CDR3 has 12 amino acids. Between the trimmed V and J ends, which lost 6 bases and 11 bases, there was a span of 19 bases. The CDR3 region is CSVARSYNEQYF. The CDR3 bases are TGCAGCGTGGCGCGCTCCTACAATGAGCAGTACTTC.